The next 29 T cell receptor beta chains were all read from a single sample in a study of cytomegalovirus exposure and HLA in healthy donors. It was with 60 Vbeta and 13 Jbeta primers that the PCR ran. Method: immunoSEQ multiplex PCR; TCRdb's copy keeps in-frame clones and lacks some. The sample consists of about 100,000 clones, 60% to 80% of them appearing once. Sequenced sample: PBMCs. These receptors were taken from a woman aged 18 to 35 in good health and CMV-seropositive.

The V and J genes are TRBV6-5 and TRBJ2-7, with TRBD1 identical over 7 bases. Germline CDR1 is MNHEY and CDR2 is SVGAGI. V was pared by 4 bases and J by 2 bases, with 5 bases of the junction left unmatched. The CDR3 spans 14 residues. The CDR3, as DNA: TGTGCCAGCAGTTCTGAGACAGGGACCTACGAGCAGTACTTC. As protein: CASSSETGTYEQYF.

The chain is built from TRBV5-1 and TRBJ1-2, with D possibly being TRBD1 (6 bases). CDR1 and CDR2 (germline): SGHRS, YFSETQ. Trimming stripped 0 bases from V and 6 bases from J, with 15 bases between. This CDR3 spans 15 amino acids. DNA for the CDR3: TGCGCCAGCAGCTTGGATTTGGCAGGGACAAATGGCTACACCTTC. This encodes CASSLDLAGTNGYTF.

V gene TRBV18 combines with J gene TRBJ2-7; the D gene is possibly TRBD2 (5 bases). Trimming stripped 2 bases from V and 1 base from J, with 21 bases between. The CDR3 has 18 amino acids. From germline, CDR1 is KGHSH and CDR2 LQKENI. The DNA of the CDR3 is TGTGCCAGCTCACCAACTGGTGGAGGCCTTACCTATTCCTACGAGCAGTACTTC. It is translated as CASSPTGGGLTYSYEQYF. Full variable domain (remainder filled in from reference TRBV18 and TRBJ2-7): NAGVMQNPRHLVRRRGQEARLRCSPMKGHSHVYWYRQLPEEGLKFMVYLQKENIIDESGMPKERFSAEFPKEGPSILRIQQVVRGDSAAYFCASSPTGGGLTYSYEQYFGPGTRLTVT.

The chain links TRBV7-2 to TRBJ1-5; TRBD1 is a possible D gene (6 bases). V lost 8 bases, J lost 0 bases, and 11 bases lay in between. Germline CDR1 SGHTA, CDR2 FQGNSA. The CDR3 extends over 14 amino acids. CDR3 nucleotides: TGTGCCAGCGCTACAGGGTATAGCAATCAGCCCCAGCATTTT. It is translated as CASATGYSNQPQHF.

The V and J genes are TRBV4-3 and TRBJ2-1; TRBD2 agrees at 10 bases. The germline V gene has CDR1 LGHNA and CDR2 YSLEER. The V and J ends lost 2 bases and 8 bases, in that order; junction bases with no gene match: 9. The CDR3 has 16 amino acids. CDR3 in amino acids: CASSQLLAGDVDEQFF. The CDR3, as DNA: TGCGCCAGCAGCCAACTTCTAGCGGGAGATGTTGATGAGCAGTTCTTC.

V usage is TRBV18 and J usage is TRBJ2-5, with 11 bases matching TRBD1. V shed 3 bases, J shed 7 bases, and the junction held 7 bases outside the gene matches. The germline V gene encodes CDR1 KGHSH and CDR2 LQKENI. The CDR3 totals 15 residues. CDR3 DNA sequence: TGTGCCAGCTCACCGCTGGACAGGGGGCTGATGACCCAGTACTTC. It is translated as CASSPLDRGLMTQYF.

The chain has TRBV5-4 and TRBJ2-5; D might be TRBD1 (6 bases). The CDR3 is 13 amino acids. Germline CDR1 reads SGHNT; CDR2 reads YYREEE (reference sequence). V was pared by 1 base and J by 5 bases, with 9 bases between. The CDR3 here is CASSLSGEETQYF. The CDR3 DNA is TGTGCCAGCAGCTTGTCAGGGGAGGAGACCCAGTACTTC.

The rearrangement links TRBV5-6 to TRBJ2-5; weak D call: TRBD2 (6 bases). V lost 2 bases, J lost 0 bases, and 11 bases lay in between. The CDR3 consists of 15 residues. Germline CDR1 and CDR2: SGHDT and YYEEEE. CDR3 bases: TGTGCCAGCAGCTTAGTACTAGCCTACCAAGAGACCCAGTACTTC. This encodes CASSLVLAYQETQYF.

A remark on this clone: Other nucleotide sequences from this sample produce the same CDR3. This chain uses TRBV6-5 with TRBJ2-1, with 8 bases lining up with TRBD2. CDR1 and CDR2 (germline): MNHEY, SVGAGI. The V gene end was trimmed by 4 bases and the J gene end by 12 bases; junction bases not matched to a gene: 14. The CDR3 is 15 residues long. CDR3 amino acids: CASSSLLAGRTSQFF. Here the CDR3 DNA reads TGTGCCAGCAGTTCCCTTCTAGCGGGTCGAACTTCGCAGTTCTTC.

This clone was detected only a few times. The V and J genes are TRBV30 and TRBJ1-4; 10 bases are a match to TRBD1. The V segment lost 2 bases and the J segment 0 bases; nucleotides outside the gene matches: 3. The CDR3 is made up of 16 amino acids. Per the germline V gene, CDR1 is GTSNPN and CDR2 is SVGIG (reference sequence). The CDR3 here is CAWSTDRGSTNEKLFF. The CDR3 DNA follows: TGTGCCTGGAGTACGGACAGGGGGTCAACTAATGAAAAACTGTTTTTT.

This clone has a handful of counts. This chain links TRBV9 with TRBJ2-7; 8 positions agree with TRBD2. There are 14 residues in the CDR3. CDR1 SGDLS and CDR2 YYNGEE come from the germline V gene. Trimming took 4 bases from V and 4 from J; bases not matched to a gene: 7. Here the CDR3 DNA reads TGTGCCAGCAGCCCCGGGGGGGGACTATACGAGCAGTACTTC. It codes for CASSPGGGLYEQYF.

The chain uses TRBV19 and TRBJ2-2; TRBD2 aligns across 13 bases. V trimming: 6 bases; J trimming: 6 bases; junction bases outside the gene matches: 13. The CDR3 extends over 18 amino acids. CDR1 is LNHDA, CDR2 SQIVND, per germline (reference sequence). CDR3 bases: TGTGCCAGTAGCATTATCGGGACTAGCGGGAAATACGCCGGGGAGCTGTTTTTT. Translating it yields CASSIIGTSGKYAGELFF. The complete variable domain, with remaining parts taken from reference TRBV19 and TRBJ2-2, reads DGGITQSPKYLFRKEGQNVTLSCEQNLNHDAMYWYRQDPGQGLRLIYYSQIVNDFQKGDIAEGYSVSREKKESFPLTVTSAQKNPTAFYLCASSIIGTSGKYAGELFFGEGSRLTVL.

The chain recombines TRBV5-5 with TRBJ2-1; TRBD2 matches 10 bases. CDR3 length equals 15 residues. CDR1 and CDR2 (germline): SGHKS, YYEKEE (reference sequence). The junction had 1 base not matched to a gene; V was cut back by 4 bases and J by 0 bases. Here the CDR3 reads CASSPSGSSYNEQFF. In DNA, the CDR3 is TGTGCCAGCAGCCCTAGCGGGAGCTCCTACAATGAGCAGTTCTTC.

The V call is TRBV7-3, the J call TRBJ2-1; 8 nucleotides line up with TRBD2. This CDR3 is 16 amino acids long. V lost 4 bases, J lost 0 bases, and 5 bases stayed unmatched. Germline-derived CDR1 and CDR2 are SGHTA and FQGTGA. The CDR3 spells CASSYLAGSSYNEQFF. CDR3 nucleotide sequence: TGTGCCAGCAGCTACTTAGCGGGAAGCTCCTACAATGAGCAGTTCTTC.

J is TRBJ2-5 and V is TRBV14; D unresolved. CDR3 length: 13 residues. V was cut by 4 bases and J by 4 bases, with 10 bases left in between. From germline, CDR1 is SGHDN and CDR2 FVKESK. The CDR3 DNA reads TGTGCCAGCAGCCGTCAACTCCCAGAGACCCAGTACTTC. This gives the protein CASSRQLPETQYF.

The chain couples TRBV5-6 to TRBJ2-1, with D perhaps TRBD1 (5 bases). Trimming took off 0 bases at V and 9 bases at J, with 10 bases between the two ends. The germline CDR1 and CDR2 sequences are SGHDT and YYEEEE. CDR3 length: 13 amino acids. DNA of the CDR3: TGTGCCAGCAGCTTGGCTGGGGCTTCTGAGCAGTTCTTC. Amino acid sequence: CASSLAGASEQFF.

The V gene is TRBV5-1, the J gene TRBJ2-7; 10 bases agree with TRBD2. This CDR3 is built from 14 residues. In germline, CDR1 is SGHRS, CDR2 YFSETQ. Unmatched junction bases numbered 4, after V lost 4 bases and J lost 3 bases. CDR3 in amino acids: CASSLQRGGYEQYF. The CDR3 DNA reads TGCGCCAGCAGCCTCCAGCGGGGGGGCTACGAGCAGTACTTC.

CDR3 sequence (DNA): TGTGCCAGCAGCTTAGCGGGACTAGCGGGAGTCAATGAGCAGTTCTTC. Translating it yields CASSLAGLAGVNEQFF. The rearrangement joins TRBV7-9 to TRBJ2-1, with 14 positions matching TRBD2. CDR3 length: 16 residues. V lost 0 bases, J lost 6 bases, and 1 base stayed unmatched. Germline V gene data show CDR1 as SEHNR and CDR2 as FQNEAQ (reference sequence).

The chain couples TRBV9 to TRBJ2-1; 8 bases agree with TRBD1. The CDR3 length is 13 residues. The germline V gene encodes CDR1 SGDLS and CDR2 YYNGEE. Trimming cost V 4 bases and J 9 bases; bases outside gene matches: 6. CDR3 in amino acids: CASSTRQGSEQFF. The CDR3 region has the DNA TGTGCCAGCAGCACCCGACAGGGGAGTGAGCAGTTCTTC.

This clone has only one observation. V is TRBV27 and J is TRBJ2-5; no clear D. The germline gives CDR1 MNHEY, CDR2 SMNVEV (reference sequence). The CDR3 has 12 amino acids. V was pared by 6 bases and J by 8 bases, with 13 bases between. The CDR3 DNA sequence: TGTGCCAGCAGCTCCTGGTCGGGTACCCAGTACTTC. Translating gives CASSSWSGTQYF.

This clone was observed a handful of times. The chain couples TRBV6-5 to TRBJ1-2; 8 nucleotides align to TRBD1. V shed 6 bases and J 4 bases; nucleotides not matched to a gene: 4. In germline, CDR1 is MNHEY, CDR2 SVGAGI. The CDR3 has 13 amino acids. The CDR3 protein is CASRGTGGYGYTF. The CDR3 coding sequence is TGTGCCAGCAGGGGGACAGGCGGCTATGGCTACACCTTC.

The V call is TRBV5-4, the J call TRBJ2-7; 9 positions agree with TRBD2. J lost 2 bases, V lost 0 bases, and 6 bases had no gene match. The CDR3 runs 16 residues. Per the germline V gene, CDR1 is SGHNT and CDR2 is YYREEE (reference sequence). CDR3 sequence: CASSLGLQRGAYEQYF. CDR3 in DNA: TGTGCCAGCAGCTTGGGGTTGCAGCGGGGGGCCTACGAGCAGTACTTC. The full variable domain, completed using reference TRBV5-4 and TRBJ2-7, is ETGVTQSPTHLIKTRGQQVTLRCSSQSGHNTVSWYQQALGQGPQFIFQYYREEENGRGNFPPRFSGLQFPNYSSELNVNALELDDSALYLCASSLGLQRGAYEQYFGPGTRLTVT.

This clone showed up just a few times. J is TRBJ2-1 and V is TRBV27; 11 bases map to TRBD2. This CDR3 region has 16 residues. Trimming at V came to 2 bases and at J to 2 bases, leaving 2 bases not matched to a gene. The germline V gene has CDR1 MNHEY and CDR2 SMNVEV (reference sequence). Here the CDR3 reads CASSLGLAGPYNEQFF. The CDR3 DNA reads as TGTGCCAGCAGTTTAGGACTAGCGGGCCCCTACAATGAGCAGTTCTTC.

CDR3 amino acids: CASRTEGQGRGETQYF. The CDR3 nucleotides read TGTGCCAGCAGAACCGAAGGACAGGGGCGGGGAGAGACCCAGTACTTC. This chain connects TRBV28 to TRBJ2-5, with 9 bases fitting TRBD1. CDR1 is MDHEN, CDR2 SYDVKM, per germline. V trimming: 6 bases; J trimming: 4 bases; junction bases outside the gene matches: 12. This CDR3 is built from 16 residues. The entire variable domain, with the rest obtained from reference TRBV28 and TRBJ2-5, is as follows: DVKVTQSSRYLVKRTGEKVFLECVQDMDHENMFWYRQDPGLGLRLIYFSYDVKMKEKGDIPEGYSVSREKKERFSLILESASTNQTSMYLCASRTEGQGRGETQYFGPGTRLLVL.

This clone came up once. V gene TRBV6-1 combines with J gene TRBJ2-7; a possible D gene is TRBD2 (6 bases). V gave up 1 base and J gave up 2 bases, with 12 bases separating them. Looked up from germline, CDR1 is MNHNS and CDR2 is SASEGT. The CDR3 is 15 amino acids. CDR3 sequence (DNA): TGTGCCAGCAGTGAAGTCGGTAGCGGTCCCTACGAGCAGTACTTC. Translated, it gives CASSEVGSGPYEQYF.

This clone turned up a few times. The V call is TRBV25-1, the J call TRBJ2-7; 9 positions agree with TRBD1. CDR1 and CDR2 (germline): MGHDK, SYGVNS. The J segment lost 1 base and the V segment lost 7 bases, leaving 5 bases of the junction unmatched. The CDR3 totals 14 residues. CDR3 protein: CASKTGGPSYEQYF. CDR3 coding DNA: TGTGCCAGCAAAACAGGGGGCCCGTCCTACGAGCAGTACTTC.

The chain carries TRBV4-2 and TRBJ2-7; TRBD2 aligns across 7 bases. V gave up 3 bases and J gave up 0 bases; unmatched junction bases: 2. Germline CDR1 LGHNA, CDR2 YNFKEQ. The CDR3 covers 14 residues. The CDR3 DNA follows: TGTGCCAGCAGCCAGGGAGGGAGCTCCTACGAGCAGTACTTC. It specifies CASSQGGSSYEQYF.

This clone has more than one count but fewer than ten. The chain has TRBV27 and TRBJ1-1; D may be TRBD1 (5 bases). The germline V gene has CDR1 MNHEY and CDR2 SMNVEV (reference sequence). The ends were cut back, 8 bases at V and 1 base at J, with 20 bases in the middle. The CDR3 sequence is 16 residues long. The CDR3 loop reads CASADLAGRSNTEAFF. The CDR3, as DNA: TGTGCCAGCGCTGACCTGGCGGGACGGTCGAACACTGAAGCTTTCTTT.

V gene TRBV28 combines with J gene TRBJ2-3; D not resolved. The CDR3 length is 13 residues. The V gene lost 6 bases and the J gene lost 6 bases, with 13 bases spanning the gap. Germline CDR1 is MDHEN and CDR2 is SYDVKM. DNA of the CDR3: TGTGCCAGCAGCTCCCCTAGTTTGGATACGCAGTATTTT. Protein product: CASSSPSLDTQYF.